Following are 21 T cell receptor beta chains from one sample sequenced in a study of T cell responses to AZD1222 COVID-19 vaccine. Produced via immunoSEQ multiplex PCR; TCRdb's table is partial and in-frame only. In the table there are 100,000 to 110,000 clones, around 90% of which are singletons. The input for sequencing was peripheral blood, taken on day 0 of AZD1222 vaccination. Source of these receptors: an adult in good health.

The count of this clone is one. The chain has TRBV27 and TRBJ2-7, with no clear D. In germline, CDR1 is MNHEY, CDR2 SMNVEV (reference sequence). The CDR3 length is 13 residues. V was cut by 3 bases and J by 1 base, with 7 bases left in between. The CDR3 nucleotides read TGTGCCAGCAGTTTTCGACAATCCTACGAGCAGTACTTC. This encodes CASSFRQSYEQYF.

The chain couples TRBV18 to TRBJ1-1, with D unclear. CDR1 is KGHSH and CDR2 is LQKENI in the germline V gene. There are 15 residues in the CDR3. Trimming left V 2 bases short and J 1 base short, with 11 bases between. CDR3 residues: CASSPGSGTNTEAFF. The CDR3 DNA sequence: TGTGCCAGCTCACCAGGGTCCGGCACGAACACTGAAGCTTTCTTT.

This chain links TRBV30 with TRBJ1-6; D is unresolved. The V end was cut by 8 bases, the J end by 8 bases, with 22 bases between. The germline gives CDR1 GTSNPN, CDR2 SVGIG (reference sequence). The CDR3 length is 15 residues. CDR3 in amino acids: CAGSAGVSLDSPLHF. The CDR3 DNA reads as TGTGCCGGCTCCGCGGGCGTCTCTCTGGATTCACCCCTCCACTTT.

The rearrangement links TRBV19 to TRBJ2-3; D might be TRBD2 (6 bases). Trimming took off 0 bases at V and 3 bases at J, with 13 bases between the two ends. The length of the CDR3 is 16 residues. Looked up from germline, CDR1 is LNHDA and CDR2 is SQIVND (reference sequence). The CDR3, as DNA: TGTGCCAGTAGTATAGAAAAACGGGAGATGACAGATACGCAGTATTTT. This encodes CASSIEKREMTDTQYF.

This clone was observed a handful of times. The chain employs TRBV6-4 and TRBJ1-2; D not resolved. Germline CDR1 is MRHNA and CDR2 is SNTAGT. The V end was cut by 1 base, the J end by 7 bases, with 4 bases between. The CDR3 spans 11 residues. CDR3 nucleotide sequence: TGTGCCAGCAGTGACTTAGGTGGCTACACCTTC. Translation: CASSDLGGYTF.

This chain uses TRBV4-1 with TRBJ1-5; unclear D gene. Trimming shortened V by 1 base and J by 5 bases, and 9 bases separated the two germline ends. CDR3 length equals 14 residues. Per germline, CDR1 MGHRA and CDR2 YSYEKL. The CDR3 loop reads CASSQVSDYQPQHF. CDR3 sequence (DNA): TGCGCCAGCAGCCAAGTCTCGGATTATCAGCCCCAGCATTTT.

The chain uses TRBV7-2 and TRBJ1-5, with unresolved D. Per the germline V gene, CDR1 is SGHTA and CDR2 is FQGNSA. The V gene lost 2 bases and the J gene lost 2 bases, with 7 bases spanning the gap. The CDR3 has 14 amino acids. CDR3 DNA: TGTGCCAGCAGCTTAACGAGGGGCAATCAGCCCCAGCATTTT. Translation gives CASSLTRGNQPQHF.

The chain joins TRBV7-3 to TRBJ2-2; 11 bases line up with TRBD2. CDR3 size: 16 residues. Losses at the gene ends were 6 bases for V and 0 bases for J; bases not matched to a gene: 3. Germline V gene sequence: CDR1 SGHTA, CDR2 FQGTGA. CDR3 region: CASRLAGGPNTGELFF. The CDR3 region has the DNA TGTGCCAGCAGGTTAGCGGGAGGGCCGAACACCGGGGAGCTGTTTTTT.

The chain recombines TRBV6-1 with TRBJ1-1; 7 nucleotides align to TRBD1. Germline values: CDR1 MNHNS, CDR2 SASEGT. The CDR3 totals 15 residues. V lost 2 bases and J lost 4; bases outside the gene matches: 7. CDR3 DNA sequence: TGTGCCAGCAGTGAATTAGAGGGGGCGGGCACTGAAGCTTTCTTT. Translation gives CASSELEGAGTEAFF.

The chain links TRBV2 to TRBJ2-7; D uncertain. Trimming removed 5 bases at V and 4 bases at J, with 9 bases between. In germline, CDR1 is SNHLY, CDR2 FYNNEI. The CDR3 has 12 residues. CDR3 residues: CASSSQDYEQYF. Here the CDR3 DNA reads TGTGCCAGCAGTTCCCAGGATTACGAGCAGTACTTC. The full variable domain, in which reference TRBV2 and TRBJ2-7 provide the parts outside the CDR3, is EPEVTQTPSHQVTQMGQEVILRCVPISNHLYFYWYRQILGQKVEFLVSFYNNEISEKSEIFDDQFSVERPDGSNFTLKIRSTKLEDSAMYFCASSSQDYEQYFGPGTRLTVT.

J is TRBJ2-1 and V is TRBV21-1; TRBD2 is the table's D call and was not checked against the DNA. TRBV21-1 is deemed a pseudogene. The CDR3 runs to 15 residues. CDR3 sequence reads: CASSKSGAVGNEQFF. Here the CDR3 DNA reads TGTGCCAGCAGCAAAAGCGGAGCGGTCGGTAATGAGCAGTTCTTC.

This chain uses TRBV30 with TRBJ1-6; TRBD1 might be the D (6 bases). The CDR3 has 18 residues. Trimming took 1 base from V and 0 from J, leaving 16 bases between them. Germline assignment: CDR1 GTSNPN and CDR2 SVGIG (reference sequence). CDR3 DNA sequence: TGTGCCTGGAGTGAAGCCCTTACAGGGAGCTCCTATAATTCACCCCTCCACTTT. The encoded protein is CAWSEALTGSSYNSPLHF.

CDR3 in DNA: TGTGCCATCAGCGCCTTGGAGGGGGCTCAGGAAAAACTGTTTTTT. It is translated as CAISALEGAQEKLFF. The chain recombines TRBV10-3 with TRBJ1-4; 7 bases align to TRBD1. The length of the CDR3 is 15 residues. CDR1 and CDR2 from the germline V gene are ENHRY and SYGVKD. The ends lost 6 bases at V and 8 bases at J; junction bases unmatched: 12.

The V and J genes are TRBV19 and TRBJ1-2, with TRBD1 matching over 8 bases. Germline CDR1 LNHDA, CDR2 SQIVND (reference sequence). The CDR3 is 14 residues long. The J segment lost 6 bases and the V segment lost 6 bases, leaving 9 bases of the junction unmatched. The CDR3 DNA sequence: TGTGCCAGTAGGCCTACCCAGGGGGCGCATGGCTACACCTTC. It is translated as CASRPTQGAHGYTF. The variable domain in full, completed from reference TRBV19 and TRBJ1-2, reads DGGITQSPKYLFRKEGQNVTLSCEQNLNHDAMYWYRQDPGQGLRLIYYSQIVNDFQKGDIAEGYSVSREKKESFPLTVTSAQKNPTAFYLCASRPTQGAHGYTFGSGTRLTVV.

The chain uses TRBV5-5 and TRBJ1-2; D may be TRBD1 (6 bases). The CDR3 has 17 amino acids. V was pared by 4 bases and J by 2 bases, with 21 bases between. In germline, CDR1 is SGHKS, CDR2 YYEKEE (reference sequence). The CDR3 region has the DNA TGTGCCAGCAGCCCCGCCGGGACACGGTTCACGAACTATGGCTACACCTTC. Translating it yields CASSPAGTRFTNYGYTF.

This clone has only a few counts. The CDR3 loop reads CASSESLRGEAEAFF. Here the CDR3 DNA reads TGTGCCAGCAGTGAAAGTTTGAGGGGGGAGGCTGAAGCTTTCTTT. The chain couples TRBV25-1 to TRBJ1-1, with D perhaps TRBD1 (6 bases). Deletions cut 2 bases from V and 6 bases from J, with 16 bases between. The length of the CDR3 is 15 residues. Per germline, CDR1 MGHDK and CDR2 SYGVNS.

The CDR3 DNA is TGTGCCAGCAGTTTAGGGCTAGCGGATTACGAGCAGTACTTC. Amino acids: CASSLGLADYEQYF. The rearrangement links TRBV28 to TRBJ2-7, with TRBD2 matching 7 bases. V trimming: 2 bases; J trimming: 4 bases; junction bases outside the gene matches: 5. The CDR3 covers 14 residues. Germline V gives CDR1 MDHEN, CDR2 SYDVKM.

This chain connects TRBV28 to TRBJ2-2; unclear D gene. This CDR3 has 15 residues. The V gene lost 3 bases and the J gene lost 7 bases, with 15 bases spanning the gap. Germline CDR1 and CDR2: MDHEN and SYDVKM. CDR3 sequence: CASSFPLPGGGELFF. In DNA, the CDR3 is TGTGCCAGCAGTTTCCCACTCCCGGGTGGCGGGGAGCTGTTTTTT.

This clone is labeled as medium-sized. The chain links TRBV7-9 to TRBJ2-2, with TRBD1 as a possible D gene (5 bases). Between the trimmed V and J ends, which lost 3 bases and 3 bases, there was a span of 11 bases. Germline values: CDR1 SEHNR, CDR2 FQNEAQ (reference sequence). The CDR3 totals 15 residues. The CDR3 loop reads CASSFGQGYTGELFF. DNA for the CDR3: TGTGCCAGCAGCTTCGGGCAGGGATACACCGGGGAGCTGTTTTTT. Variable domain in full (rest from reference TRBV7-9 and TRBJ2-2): DTGVSQNPRHKITKRGQNVTFRCDPISEHNRLYWYRQTLGQGPEFLTYFQNEAQLEKSRLLSDRFSAERPKGSFSTLEIQRTEQGDSAMYLCASSFGQGYTGELFFGEGSRLTVL.

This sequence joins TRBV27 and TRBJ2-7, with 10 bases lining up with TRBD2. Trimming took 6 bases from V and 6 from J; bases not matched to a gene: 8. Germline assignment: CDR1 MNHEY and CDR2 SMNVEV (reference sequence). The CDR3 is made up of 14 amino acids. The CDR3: CASRALAGDGEQYF. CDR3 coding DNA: TGTGCCAGCAGAGCCCTAGCGGGAGACGGCGAGCAGTACTTC.

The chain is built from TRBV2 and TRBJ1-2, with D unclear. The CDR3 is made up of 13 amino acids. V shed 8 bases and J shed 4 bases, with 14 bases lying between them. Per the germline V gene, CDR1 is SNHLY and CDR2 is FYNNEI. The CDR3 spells CASQFRGRYGYTF. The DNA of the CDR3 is TGTGCCAGCCAGTTTCGAGGACGCTATGGCTACACCTTC.